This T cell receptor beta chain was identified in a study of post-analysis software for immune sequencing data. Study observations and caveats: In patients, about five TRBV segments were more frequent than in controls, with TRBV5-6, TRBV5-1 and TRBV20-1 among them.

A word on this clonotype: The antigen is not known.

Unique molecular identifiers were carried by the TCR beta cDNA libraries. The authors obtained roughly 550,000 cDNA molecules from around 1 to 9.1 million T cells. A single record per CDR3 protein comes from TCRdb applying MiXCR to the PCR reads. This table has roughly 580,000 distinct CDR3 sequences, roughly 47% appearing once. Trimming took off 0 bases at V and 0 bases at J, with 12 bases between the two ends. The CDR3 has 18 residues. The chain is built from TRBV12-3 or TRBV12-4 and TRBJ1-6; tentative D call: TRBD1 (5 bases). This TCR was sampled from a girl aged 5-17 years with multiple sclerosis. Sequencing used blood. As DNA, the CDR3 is TGTGCCAGCAGTTTAGCTGGGGGGGGTCCCTCCTATAATTCACCCCTCCACTTT. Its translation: CASSLAGGGPSYNSPLHF.